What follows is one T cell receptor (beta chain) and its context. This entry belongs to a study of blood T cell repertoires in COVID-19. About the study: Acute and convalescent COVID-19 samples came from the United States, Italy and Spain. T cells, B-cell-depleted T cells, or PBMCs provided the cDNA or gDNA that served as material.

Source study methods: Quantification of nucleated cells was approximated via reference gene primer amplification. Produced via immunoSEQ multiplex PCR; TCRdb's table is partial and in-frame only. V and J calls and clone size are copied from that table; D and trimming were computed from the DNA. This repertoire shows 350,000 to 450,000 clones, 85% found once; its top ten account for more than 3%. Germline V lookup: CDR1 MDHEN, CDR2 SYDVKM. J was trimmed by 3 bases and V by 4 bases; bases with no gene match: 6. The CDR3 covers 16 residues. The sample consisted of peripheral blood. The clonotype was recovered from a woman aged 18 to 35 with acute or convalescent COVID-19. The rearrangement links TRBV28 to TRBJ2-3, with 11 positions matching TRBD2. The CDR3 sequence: CASSSPSGGRTDTQYF. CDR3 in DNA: TGTGCCAGCAGTTCCCCTAGCGGGGGGCGGACAGATACGCAGTATTTT. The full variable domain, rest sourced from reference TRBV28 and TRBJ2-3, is DVKVTQSSRYLVKRTGEKVFLECVQDMDHENMFWYRQDPGLGLRLIYFSYDVKMKEKGDIPEGYSVSREKKERFSLILESASTNQTSMYLCASSSPSGGRTDTQYFGPGTRLTVL.